Below, 28 T cell receptor beta chains from the same sample are listed, as sequenced in a study of cytomegalovirus exposure and HLA in healthy donors. Using immunoSEQ multiplex PCR, the repertoire was profiled, and TCRdb retains in-frame clones only, with some absent. The sample has about 120,000 clones; around 90% are singletons. Sequencing used PBMCs. The source of these receptors is a woman aged 18-29 years in good health and CMV-seronegative.

J is TRBJ1-1 and V is TRBV19, with D perhaps matching TRBD1 (6 bases). The germline gives CDR1 LNHDA, CDR2 SQIVND (reference sequence). The ends were cut back, 5 bases at V and 0 bases at J, with 19 bases in the middle. This CDR3 comprises 17 residues. The CDR3 loop reads CASSGAGRWDMNTEAFF. The CDR3 bases are TGTGCCAGTAGTGGGGCCGGCAGGTGGGACATGAACACTGAAGCTTTCTTT.

The rearrangement links TRBV28 to TRBJ1-3, with a possible D match to TRBD1 (6 bases). Trimming stripped 3 bases from V and 4 bases from J, with 10 bases between. The CDR3 has 14 amino acids. Germline CDR1 is MDHEN and CDR2 is SYDVKM. The CDR3: CASSLGTGGNTIYF. Written as DNA, the CDR3 is TGTGCCAGCAGTTTGGGAACAGGGGGAAACACCATATATTTT.

In nucleotides, the CDR3 is TGTGCCAGCAGTTTCTCGGGGGCCAACGTCCTGACTTTC. Translated, it gives CASSFSGANVLTF. The rearrangement links TRBV27 to TRBJ2-6; D uncertain. The CDR3 length is 13 residues. V lost 3 bases and J lost 4, with 4 bases in between. Germline lookup yields CDR1 MNHEY and CDR2 SMNVEV (reference sequence).

This chain joins TRBV19 and TRBJ2-2, with 9 bases that match TRBD1. CDR3 length: 15 amino acids. From germline, CDR1 is LNHDA and CDR2 SQIVND (reference sequence). The V and J ends lost 5 bases and 6 bases, in that order; junction bases with no gene match: 7. DNA for the CDR3: TGTGCCAGTAGTGTCCGGGACAGGGTGGCCGGGGAGCTGTTTTTT. As protein: CASSVRDRVAGELFF.

This chain uses TRBV10-3 with TRBJ2-1; D may be TRBD2 (5 bases). V was pared by 0 bases and J by 6 bases, with 9 bases between. CDR3 length: 14 residues. Germline lookup yields CDR1 ENHRY and CDR2 SYGVKD. This CDR3 is CAISESRGLNEQFF. For the CDR3, the DNA is TGTGCCATCAGTGAGTCGCGCGGGCTCAATGAGCAGTTCTTC.

The chain is built from TRBV14 and TRBJ1-1; D is perhaps TRBD1 (6 bases). The CDR3 has 15 residues. The germline V gene encodes CDR1 SGHDN and CDR2 FVKESK. With 4 bases removed from V and 1 base from J, the gap between germline ends came to 13 bases. CDR3 residues: CASSPLLQGNTEAFF. The CDR3 coding sequence is TGTGCCAGCAGCCCCCTGCTACAGGGGAACACTGAAGCTTTCTTT. Full variable domain (remainder filled in from reference TRBV14 and TRBJ1-1): EAGVTQFPSHSVIEKGQTVTLRCDPISGHDNLYWYRRVMGKEIKFLLHFVKESKQDESGMPNNRFLAERTGGTYSTLKVQPAELEDSGVYFCASSPLLQGNTEAFFGQGTRLTVV.

This chain connects TRBV11-3 to TRBJ2-2; 14 positions match TRBD2. With V trimmed by 5 bases and J by 3 bases, 5 bases remained unmatched. Germline V gives CDR1 SGHNT, CDR2 YENEEA. CDR3 length: 17 amino acids. The CDR3 region is CASSPRLAGGHTGELFF. The CDR3 DNA sequence: TGTGCCAGCAGCCCTCGACTAGCGGGAGGGCACACCGGGGAGCTGTTTTTT.

The sample holds a few counts of this clone. This rearrangement joins TRBV7-9 to TRBJ2-7; TRBD2 matches at 9 bases. The CDR3 has 13 residues. Germline V lookup: CDR1 SEHNR, CDR2 FQNEAQ (reference sequence). V gave up 4 bases and J gave up 4 bases; unmatched junction bases: 2. CDR3 region: CASSSLAGYEQYF. CDR3 in DNA: TGTGCCAGCAGCTCCCTAGCGGGATACGAGCAGTACTTC.

V and J are TRBV5-1 and TRBJ2-1; the D is unclear. There are 15 residues in the CDR3. The V end lost 4 bases, the J end lost 0 bases, and 11 bases lay between the germline ends. Germline CDR1 is SGHRS and CDR2 is YFSETQ. The DNA for the CDR3 is TGCGCCAGCAGCCTCAGCGCGGTCTCCTACAATGAGCAGTTCTTC. As protein: CASSLSAVSYNEQFF. Full variable domain (outside the CDR3, taken from reference TRBV5-1 and TRBJ2-1): KAGVTQTPRYLIKTRGQQVTLSCSPISGHRSVSWYQQTPGQGLQFLFEYFSETQRNKGNFPGRFSGRQFSNSRSEMNVSTLELGDSALYLCASSLSAVSYNEQFFGPGTRLTVL.

The rearrangement uses TRBV14 and TRBJ2-2; the match to TRBD1 covers 8 bases. The CDR3 covers 18 residues. V shed 0 bases, J shed 3 bases, and the junction held 9 bases outside the gene matches. Germline V CDR1 and CDR2: SGHDN, FVKESK. The CDR3 sequence is CASSQEGRGLLDTGELFF. CDR3 nucleotides: TGTGCCAGCAGCCAAGAAGGCAGGGGGCTATTGGACACCGGGGAGCTGTTTTTT. The variable domain in full, with the rest retrieved from reference TRBV14 and TRBJ2-2, is EAGVTQFPSHSVIEKGQTVTLRCDPISGHDNLYWYRRVMGKEIKFLLHFVKESKQDESGMPNNRFLAERTGGTYSTLKVQPAELEDSGVYFCASSQEGRGLLDTGELFFGEGSRLTVL.

The V gene is TRBV6-6, the J gene TRBJ1-5; D possibly corresponds to TRBD1 (5 bases). The CDR3 is made up of 14 amino acids. Germline V gene data show CDR1 as MNHNY and CDR2 as SVGAGI (reference sequence). V lost 5 bases to trimming and J lost 1 base, with 9 bases between them. The DNA for the CDR3 is TGTGCCAGCAGTCCCAGGGTGAGCAATCAGCCCCAGCATTTT. It translates to CASSPRVSNQPQHF.

This chain uses TRBV28 with TRBJ1-1; tentatively, D is TRBD1 (6 bases). CDR3 size: 13 residues. The germline V gene has CDR1 MDHEN and CDR2 SYDVKM. V shed 5 bases and J shed 3 bases, with 10 bases lying between them. For the CDR3, the DNA is TGTGCCAGCAGTCCGGACAGCTACACTGAAGCTTTCTTT. Its protein product is CASSPDSYTEAFF.

This chain joins TRBV20-1 and TRBJ2-7; D not resolved. Germline CDR1 and CDR2: DFQATT and SNEGSKA (reference sequence). Trimming cost V 4 bases and J 6 bases, with 10 bases left between them. The CDR3 runs to 11 residues. For the CDR3, the DNA is TGCAGTGCTACCTCGACGGGCGAGCAGTACTTC. Translation gives CSATSTGEQYF.

The gene calls are TRBV19 and TRBJ2-3; 10 bases agree with TRBD2. The V segment lost 2 bases and the J segment 4 bases; nucleotides outside the gene matches: 3. The CDR3 has 15 residues. Germline V gene data show CDR1 as LNHDA and CDR2 as SQIVND (reference sequence). The DNA of the CDR3 is TGTGCCAGTAGTATATCTAGCGGGAGACCAGATACGCAGTATTTT. It specifies CASSISSGRPDTQYF.

The chain is built from TRBV30 and TRBJ1-3; D possibly corresponds to TRBD1 (6 bases). Trimming removed 0 bases from V and 1 base from J, with 10 bases in between. Germline lookup yields CDR1 GTSNPN and CDR2 SVGIG (reference sequence). This CDR3 is 15 amino acids long. The CDR3: CAWSVQGFSGNTIYF. The CDR3 region has the DNA TGTGCCTGGAGTGTACAGGGTTTTTCTGGAAACACCATATATTTT. Full variable domain (rest looked up from reference TRBV30 and TRBJ1-3): SQTIHQWPATLVQPVGSPLSLECTVEGTSNPNLYWYRQAAGRGLQLLFYSVGIGQISSEVPQNLSASRPQDRQFILSSKKLLLSDSGFYLCAWSVQGFSGNTIYFGEGSWLTVV.

This clone was counted a single time. The chain uses TRBV29-1 and TRBJ2-1; D might be TRBD2 (7 bases). V lost 1 base and J lost 2, with 9 bases in between. The CDR3 is 14 amino acids. Germline V gene lookup returns CDR1 SQVTM and CDR2 ANQGSEA. CDR3 protein: CSVEGGGPYNEQFF. The CDR3 region has the DNA TGCAGCGTTGAAGGGGGGGGCCCCTACAATGAGCAGTTCTTC.

V usage is TRBV4-1 and J usage is TRBJ1-2; D not certain. The V gene's germline CDR1 is MGHRA and CDR2 YSYEKL. Trimming pared 2 bases from V and 4 bases from J, leaving 14 bases between. The CDR3 extends over 15 amino acids. CDR3 sequence (DNA): TGCGCCAGCAGCCAACCCACAGCGGGATCCTATGGCTACACCTTC. Its protein is CASSQPTAGSYGYTF.

The chain has TRBV11-3 and TRBJ2-5, with a weak D call TRBD2 (5 bases). From germline, CDR1 is SGHNT and CDR2 YENEEA. CDR3 length equals 13 residues. Trimming pared 6 bases from V and 2 bases from J, leaving 10 bases between. DNA for the CDR3: TGTGCCAGCAGTCCGGGAATGCAAGAGACCCAGTACTTC. Protein: CASSPGMQETQYF.

The chain combines TRBV6-5 with TRBJ2-7; 9 bases are a match to TRBD1. Germline V CDR1 and CDR2: MNHEY, SVGAGI. There are 15 residues in the CDR3. V lost 5 bases to trimming and J lost 3 bases; unmatched junction nucleotides: 8. CDR3 protein: CASSRTGGNYYEQYF. The CDR3 DNA follows: TGTGCCAGCAGTCGAACAGGGGGCAACTACTACGAGCAGTACTTC.

V is TRBV7-8 and J is TRBJ2-5; D not resolved. Germline CDR1 reads SGHVS; CDR2 reads FQNEAQ. This CDR3 comprises 14 residues. Trimming shortened V by 1 base and J by 2 bases, and 8 bases separated the two germline ends. CDR3 residues: CASSLGSQQETQYF. CDR3 sequence (DNA): TGTGCCAGCAGCTTAGGCTCGCAGCAAGAGACCCAGTACTTC. The whole variable domain, remainder taken from reference TRBV7-8 and TRBJ2-5, is GAGVSQSPRYKVAKRGQDVALRCDPISGHVSLFWYQQALGQGPEFLTYFQNEAQLDKSGLPSDRFFAERPEGSVSTLKIQRTQQEDSAVYLCASSLGSQQETQYFGPGTRLLVL.

This chain uses TRBV7-9 with TRBJ1-5, with 7 bases that match TRBD1. The germline V gene has CDR1 SEHNR and CDR2 FQNEAQ (reference sequence). The CDR3 has 14 amino acids. The trim removed 3 bases at V and 4 bases at J, leaving 3 bases unmatched. CDR3 residues: CASSFTGANQPQHF. The CDR3 DNA sequence: TGTGCCAGCAGCTTCACAGGGGCGAATCAGCCCCAGCATTTT.

J is TRBJ2-3 and V is TRBV2; 16 nucleotides match TRBD2. Trimming removed 6 bases from V and 8 bases from J; junction bases left unmatched: 5. The CDR3 contains 15 residues. Germline V gives CDR1 SNHLY, CDR2 FYNNEI. CDR3 sequence (DNA): TGTGCCAGCAGGGGGACTAGCGGGAGGGGCGGTACGCAGTATTTT. It encodes CASRGTSGRGGTQYF.

The V and J genes are TRBV21-1 and TRBJ1-5; the D segment call TRBD1 is taken from the table without a DNA check. TRBV21-1 is a pseudogene segment. CDR3 size: 15 residues. CDR3 nucleotides: TGTGCCAGCAGCCCCCGGACAGATAGCAATCAGCCCCAGCATTTT. Its protein is CASSPRTDSNQPQHF.

This chain connects TRBV12-5 to TRBJ2-1, with D hard to call. The CDR3 runs to 19 residues. The V end lost 0 bases, the J end lost 4 bases, and 22 bases lay between the germline ends. Germline V gene lookup returns CDR1 LGHNT and CDR2 FRNRAP. The CDR3 here is CASGLVQTQGTHIYNEQFF. The CDR3 nucleotides read TGTGCTAGTGGTTTGGTGCAGACACAAGGCACCCACATTTACAATGAGCAGTTCTTC.

The rearrangement uses TRBV19 and TRBJ1-3; TRBD1 might be the D (6 bases). CDR3 length: 14 amino acids. Looked up from germline, CDR1 is LNHDA and CDR2 is SQIVND (reference sequence). Trimming left V 6 bases short and J 0 bases short, with 9 bases between. Written as DNA, the CDR3 is TGTGCCAGTAGGGGAGGGGGCTCTGGAAACACCATATATTTT. It specifies CASRGGGSGNTIYF.

The genes are TRBV28 and TRBJ2-7; 8 bases are shared with TRBD2. CDR1 is MDHEN, CDR2 SYDVKM, per germline. The CDR3 covers 13 residues. V lost 8 bases to trimming and J lost 4 bases; unmatched junction nucleotides: 7. Here the CDR3 reads CASSGRELYEQYF. CDR3 coding DNA: TGTGCCAGCTCCGGGAGGGAATTGTACGAGCAGTACTTC.

This sequence joins TRBV7-8 and TRBJ2-1, with 8 bases aligning to TRBD1. Trimming removed 5 bases from V and 4 bases from J; junction bases left unmatched: 10. Germline CDR1 reads SGHVS; CDR2 reads FQNEAQ. The CDR3 length is 16 residues. The CDR3 bases are TGTGCCAGCAGCGGACAGGGTGAGGCGCATTACAATGAGCAGTTCTTC. It specifies CASSGQGEAHYNEQFF. Combining the CDR3 with reference TRBV7-8 and TRBJ2-1 gives the whole variable domain GAGVSQSPRYKVAKRGQDVALRCDPISGHVSLFWYQQALGQGPEFLTYFQNEAQLDKSGLPSDRFFAERPEGSVSTLKIQRTQQEDSAVYLCASSGQGEAHYNEQFFGPGTRLTVL.

This sequence joins TRBV5-4 and TRBJ2-3, with 7 bases fitting TRBD1. V gave up 3 bases and J gave up 1 base; unmatched junction bases: 5. CDR1 is SGHNT and CDR2 is YYREEE in the germline V gene (reference sequence). There are 15 residues in the CDR3. The CDR3 DNA is TGTGCCAGCAGCTCCGGGACAGACGGCACAGATACGCAGTATTTT. Its protein is CASSSGTDGTDTQYF.